These 29 T cell receptor beta chains came from one sample sequenced in a study of cytomegalovirus exposure and HLA in healthy donors. Produced via immunoSEQ multiplex PCR; TCRdb's table is partial and in-frame only. The sample has around 150,000 clones; approximately 88% are singletons. Sequenced sample: PBMCs. Every receptor here comes from a woman aged 18-29 years in good health and CMV-seropositive.

This CDR3 is CASSLSITNTGELFF. In DNA, the CDR3 is TGTGCCAGCAGTTTATCTATTACGAACACCGGGGAGCTGTTTTTT. The rearrangement uses TRBV27 and TRBJ2-2, with D uncertain. This CDR3 comprises 15 residues. Germline-derived CDR1 and CDR2 are MNHEY and SMNVEV (reference sequence). Trimming pared 0 bases from V and 0 bases from J, leaving 5 bases between.

The chain is built from TRBV9 and TRBJ2-1; 11 positions agree with TRBD2. This CDR3 region has 16 residues. The germline V gene encodes CDR1 SGDLS and CDR2 YYNGEE. After removal of 4 bases from V and 11 bases from J, the junction contained 14 bases not matched to a gene. The CDR3 coding sequence is TGTGCCAGCAGCCCACAGGCTAGCGGGAGGCAGGGGCAGCAGTTCTTC. Translating it yields CASSPQASGRQGQQFF.

J is TRBJ2-1 and V is TRBV7-2, with D tentatively TRBD1 (6 bases). Germline V lookup: CDR1 SGHTA, CDR2 FQGNSA. The ends were cut back, 1 base at V and 8 bases at J, with 9 bases in the middle. CDR3 length equals 13 residues. The CDR3 nucleotides read TGTGCCAGCAGCTTAGACAGGGTTTATGAGCAGTTCTTC. Its translation is CASSLDRVYEQFF.

The V and J genes are TRBV11-3 and TRBJ2-7; 9 nucleotides match TRBD1. Trimming at V came to 5 bases and at J to 4 bases, leaving 6 bases not matched to a gene. The CDR3 sequence is 14 residues long. CDR1 and CDR2 from the germline V gene are SGHNT and YENEEA. The CDR3 nucleotides read TGTGCCAGCAGCGGGACAGGGTTGGCGTACGAGCAGTACTTC. It specifies CASSGTGLAYEQYF.

This clone was seen only a few times. The rearrangement joins TRBV7-8 to TRBJ1-2; 7 bases align to TRBD1. The CDR3 is made up of 15 amino acids. Germline assignment: CDR1 SGHVS and CDR2 FQNEAQ. V dropped 4 bases and J dropped 2; count of bases not matched to a gene: 7. The CDR3 coding sequence is TGTGCCAGCAGCTCCCGACAGGGAGGAAACTATGGCTACACCTTC. Its translation is CASSSRQGGNYGYTF.

V is TRBV10-3 and J is TRBJ1-2, with TRBD1 as a possible D gene (5 bases). From germline, CDR1 is ENHRY and CDR2 SYGVKD. Trimming took off 4 bases at V and 7 bases at J, with 19 bases between the two ends. This CDR3 comprises 15 residues. CDR3 nucleotides: TGTGCCATCAGTGTTTCGAAGACAGTCGTGGCTGGCTACACCTTC. This sequence encodes CAISVSKTVVAGYTF.

The chain has TRBV4-3 and TRBJ2-7, with a tentative D call TRBD1 (6 bases). V shed 4 bases and J shed 4 bases, with 20 bases lying between them. Germline V gene lookup returns CDR1 LGHNA and CDR2 YSLEER. This CDR3 spans 16 amino acids. CDR3 region: CASSPLGQDRDYEQYF. Here the CDR3 DNA reads TGCGCCAGCAGCCCATTGGGTCAGGACAGAGATTACGAGCAGTACTTC.

By proportion, this clone is medium-sized. This sequence joins TRBV28 and TRBJ2-3; 7 nucleotides align to TRBD1. From germline, CDR1 is MDHEN and CDR2 SYDVKM. This CDR3 comprises 14 residues. V lost 6 bases and J lost 7; bases outside the gene matches: 10. CDR3 nucleotide sequence: TGTGCCAGCAGGGGGGCAGGGACAGCAAATACGCAGTATTTT. Translation gives CASRGAGTANTQYF. Full variable domain (missing parts from reference TRBV28 and TRBJ2-3): DVKVTQSSRYLVKRTGEKVFLECVQDMDHENMFWYRQDPGLGLRLIYFSYDVKMKEKGDIPEGYSVSREKKERFSLILESASTNQTSMYLCASRGAGTANTQYFGPGTRLTVL.

In its sample, this clone was seen once. The chain employs TRBV9 and TRBJ1-2; possibly TRBD1 for D (5 bases). The CDR3 covers 14 residues. V was cut by 4 bases and J by 0 bases, with 10 bases left in between. The germline CDR1 and CDR2 sequences are SGDLS and YYNGEE. The CDR3 region has the DNA TGTGCCAGCAGCCCAGGACAAGCTAACTATGGCTACACCTTC. Amino acid sequence: CASSPGQANYGYTF.

V is TRBV7-2 and J is TRBJ1-5; TRBD1 aligns across 11 bases. This CDR3 is 15 amino acids long. Per the germline V gene, CDR1 is SGHTA and CDR2 is FQGNSA. Losses at the gene ends were 5 bases for V and 4 bases for J; bases not matched to a gene: 4. Here the CDR3 reads CASSRDRGLNQPQHF. In nucleotides, the CDR3 is TGTGCCAGCAGCCGGGACAGGGGGTTGAATCAGCCCCAGCATTTT.

The chain joins TRBV2 to TRBJ2-2; possible D gene TRBD1, 6 bases. The ends were cut back, 6 bases at V and 0 bases at J, with 17 bases in the middle. CDR1 SNHLY and CDR2 FYNNEI come from the germline V gene. The CDR3 sequence is 17 residues long. The CDR3 DNA is TGTGCCAGCAGCCCAATAAATCCAGGGGCGAACACCGGGGAGCTGTTTTTT. It specifies CASSPINPGANTGELFF.

This sequence joins TRBV27 and TRBJ2-7; 9 positions agree with TRBD2. With 4 bases clipped from V and 2 bases from J, the junction kept 9 bases outside the gene matches. Germline CDR1 reads MNHEY; CDR2 reads SMNVEV (reference sequence). The CDR3 is 16 amino acids. DNA of the CDR3: TGTGCCAGCAGTTCCTCCGTAGCGGGAGTGACCTACGAGCAGTACTTC. Protein product: CASSSSVAGVTYEQYF.

The chain carries TRBV2 and TRBJ1-1; 12 bases align to TRBD1. The CDR3 has 15 amino acids. Germline-derived CDR1 and CDR2 are SNHLY and FYNNEI. V trimming: 6 bases; J trimming: 5 bases; junction bases outside the gene matches: 7. The CDR3 nucleotides read TGTGCCAGCAGGTGGGACAGGGGGCAAGGTACTGAAGCTTTCTTT. Its protein product is CASRWDRGQGTEAFF.

The chain links TRBV6-5 to TRBJ2-7; D is possibly TRBD1 (6 bases). The CDR3 loop spans 14 amino acids. CDR1 MNHEY and CDR2 SVGAGI come from the germline V gene. Trimming shortened V by 2 bases and J by 2 bases, and 10 bases separated the two germline ends. The CDR3 DNA follows: TGTGCCAGCAGTTACGGGACACCCACCTACGAGCAGTACTTC. Translated: CASSYGTPTYEQYF.

The chain couples TRBV5-1 to TRBJ1-4; 7 bases fit TRBD1. V lost 1 base to trimming and J lost 4 bases; unmatched junction nucleotides: 1. The CDR3 covers 14 residues. In germline, CDR1 is SGHRS, CDR2 YFSETQ. Here the CDR3 reads CASSLQGGNEKLFF. CDR3 DNA: TGCGCCAGCAGCTTGCAGGGGGGTAATGAAAAACTGTTTTTT.

The CDR3 sequence: CASSLGASGSDTQYF. In DNA, the CDR3 is TGCGCCAGCAGCTTGGGTGCTAGCGGGAGTGATACGCAGTATTTT. V usage is TRBV5-1 and J usage is TRBJ2-3; 10 positions agree with TRBD2. Germline loops: CDR1 SGHRS, CDR2 YFSETQ. This CDR3 is built from 15 residues. V lost 0 bases, J lost 6 bases, and 4 bases stayed unmatched.

The chain carries TRBV6-5 and TRBJ1-4; 8 bases align to TRBD1. V dropped 5 bases and J dropped 4; count of bases not matched to a gene: 6. This CDR3 has 15 amino acids. Germline-derived CDR1 and CDR2 are MNHEY and SVGAGI. As DNA, the CDR3 is TGTGCCAGCAGTCCGTTCGGACAGGGTAATGAAAAACTGTTTTTT. Amino acids: CASSPFGQGNEKLFF.

In DNA, the CDR3 is TGTGCCTGGAGCCGTGGACTAGGGAACAATGAGCAGTTCTTC. Protein: CAWSRGLGNNEQFF. This rearrangement joins TRBV30 to TRBJ2-1; 7 positions agree with TRBD2. CDR1 and CDR2 from the germline V gene are GTSNPN and SVGIG (reference sequence). CDR3 length: 14 residues. The V gene end was trimmed by 3 bases and the J gene end by 5 bases; junction bases not matched to a gene: 7.

This clone was seen once. This chain joins TRBV10-3 and TRBJ1-2; 7 bases line up with TRBD1. CDR1 ENHRY and CDR2 SYGVKD come from the germline V gene. The CDR3 length is 15 residues. Germline trimming cut 6 bases from V and 5 bases from J; bases unmatched to any gene: 12. The CDR3 spells CAIRYTGTAYYGYTF. The CDR3 DNA follows: TGTGCCATCAGGTATACCGGGACAGCCTATTATGGCTACACCTTC.

The V and J genes are TRBV2 and TRBJ2-5; 7 bases line up with TRBD1. The CDR3 extends over 12 amino acids. The germline V gene encodes CDR1 SNHLY and CDR2 FYNNEI. The ends lost 5 bases at V and 4 bases at J; junction bases unmatched: 1. The CDR3 coding sequence is TGTGCCAGCAGTTCAGGGGGAGAGACCCAGTACTTC. Protein sequence: CASSSGGETQYF.

The V and J genes are TRBV12-1 and TRBJ2-5; the table calls TRBD1, which could not be checked here. TRBV12-1 is deemed a pseudogene. The length of the CDR3 is 16 residues. CDR3 amino acids: CASTTSRQKQQETQYF. In DNA, the CDR3 is TGTGCCAGCACCACAAGCCGACAGAAGCAACAAGAGACCCAGTACTTC.

A single count supports this clone. The chain couples TRBV6-5 to TRBJ2-2, with 7 bases matching TRBD1. This CDR3 is 15 amino acids long. Germline loops: CDR1 MNHEY, CDR2 SVGAGI. V lost 3 bases and J lost 3; bases outside the gene matches: 4. CDR3 coding DNA: TGTGCCAGCAGTTATACAGGGGCTTACACCGGGGAGCTGTTTTTT. It is translated as CASSYTGAYTGELFF.

This chain uses TRBV19 with TRBJ1-5; possibly TRBD1 for D (5 bases). V was cut by 5 bases and J by 5 bases, with 22 bases left in between. The CDR3 contains 17 residues. Germline-derived CDR1 and CDR2 are LNHDA and SQIVND (reference sequence). CDR3 sequence: CASSPRGPDSAYQPQHF. DNA of the CDR3: TGTGCCAGTAGTCCCCGAGGCCCAGACAGCGCCTATCAGCCCCAGCATTTT.

This sequence joins TRBV5-4 and TRBJ2-2; 12 bases are shared with TRBD2. V gave up 4 bases and J gave up 5 bases; unmatched junction bases: 6. In germline, CDR1 is SGHNT, CDR2 YYREEE (reference sequence). The CDR3 is 16 amino acids. DNA for the CDR3: TGTGCCAGCAGCGGAACTAGCGGGAGGTTTACCGGGGAGCTGTTTTTT. Translation gives CASSGTSGRFTGELFF.

This clone was detected only a few times. The chain employs TRBV6-4 and TRBJ1-2; 9 positions agree with TRBD1. CDR3 length: 13 amino acids. Germline CDR1 and CDR2: MRHNA and SNTAGT. Germline trimming cut 0 bases from V and 10 bases from J; bases unmatched to any gene: 3. CDR3 in DNA: TGTGCCAGCAGTGACTCGGGGACAGGGCCCTACACCTTC. Translating it yields CASSDSGTGPYTF.

The table lists this clone with a count of one. The rearrangement joins TRBV28 to TRBJ2-3, with 16 bases fitting TRBD2. Germline CDR1 and CDR2: MDHEN and SYDVKM. The V and J ends lost 6 bases and 5 bases, in that order; junction bases with no gene match: 5. CDR3 length: 16 residues. The CDR3 DNA is TGTGCCAGCAGAGGGACTAGCGGGAGGGCCGGAGATACGCAGTATTTT. Encoded protein: CASRGTSGRAGDTQYF.

The chain recombines TRBV28 with TRBJ1-1; TRBD1 matches 9 bases. Losses at the gene ends were 5 bases for V and 3 bases for J; bases not matched to a gene: 4. The CDR3 has 14 residues. CDR1 is MDHEN and CDR2 is SYDVKM in the germline V gene. CDR3 in DNA: TGTGCCAGCAGTCGGGACAGGGCGGACACTGAAGCTTTCTTT. Amino acids: CASSRDRADTEAFF.

The CDR3 here is CSAYQGNTIYF. CDR3 coding DNA: TGCAGTGCTTATCAGGGGAACACCATATATTTT. The chain carries TRBV20-1 and TRBJ1-3; D perhaps matches TRBD1 (6 bases). In germline, CDR1 is DFQATT, CDR2 SNEGSKA (reference sequence). The CDR3 has 11 amino acids. V was cut by 5 bases and J by 7 bases, with 9 bases left in between.

This chain connects TRBV28 to TRBJ2-7, with TRBD2 identical over 14 bases. After removal of 3 bases from V and 5 bases from J, the junction contained 9 bases not matched to a gene. CDR1 is MDHEN and CDR2 is SYDVKM in the germline V gene. The CDR3 sequence is 17 residues long. CDR3 loop: CASSLGLAGDPRDEQYF. The DNA for the CDR3 is TGTGCCAGCAGTTTGGGACTAGCGGGAGACCCCAGGGACGAGCAGTACTTC. Supplemented by reference TRBV28 and TRBJ2-7, the full variable domain reads DVKVTQSSRYLVKRTGEKVFLECVQDMDHENMFWYRQDPGLGLRLIYFSYDVKMKEKGDIPEGYSVSREKKERFSLILESASTNQTSMYLCASSLGLAGDPRDEQYFGPGTRLTVT.